These 6 T cell receptor beta chains were sequenced from one sample in a study of blood T cells in healthy people across ages. Next came a second PCR, run for about 7 to 12 cycles, which used a sample-barcoded 5' primer along with a J-beta primer mix. In TCRdb, the 5' RACE reads were re-called with MiXCR into one record per CDR3 protein. The sample has about 800,000 distinct CDR3 sequences, approximately 25% seen once; the top ten hold roughly 3.5%. The data also belong to a second study, concerning T cells of mothers and their children.

Sequenced input: blood. These receptor sequences come from a boy aged 5 to 17 in good health.

Worth noting for this clonotype: One end of the junction varies from germline; a read error may be responsible. This CDR3 reads CVSSILGGGLVEQYF. The CDR3 DNA is TGTGTCAGCAGTATCCTCGGGGGGGGCCTCGTGGAGCAGTACTTC. This sequence joins TRBV27 and TRBJ2-7; 8 nucleotides match TRBD2. Germline loops: CDR1 MNHEY, CDR2 SMNVEV (reference sequence). CDR3 length: 15 residues.

This clonotype appeared a few times. The chain couples TRBV6-2 or TRBV6-3 to TRBJ1-1; no reliable D call. Germline CDR1 MNHEY, CDR2 SVGEGT. This CDR3 is built from 16 residues. V was clipped by 6 bases and J by 4 bases, with 21 bases between them. CDR3 nucleotides: TGTGCCAGCAGCAACCTAAGACTCGATTGGAGCACTGAAGCTTTCTTT. Its protein product is CASSNLRLDWSTEAFF.

This clonotype appeared a few times. The rearrangement links TRBV6-2 or TRBV6-3 to TRBJ2-1, with D possibly matching TRBD2 (6 bases). This CDR3 is 15 amino acids long. Per the germline V gene, CDR1 is MNHEY and CDR2 is SVGEGT. Trimming took off 6 bases at V and 4 bases at J, with 16 bases between the two ends. Here the CDR3 reads CASRLDGLTYNEQFF. The CDR3, as DNA: TGTGCCAGCAGACTAGACGGACTAACGTACAATGAGCAGTTCTTC.

This clonotype was seen many times. CDR3: CASSLESLSSYEQYF. CDR3 nucleotide sequence: TGTGCCAGCAGCTTAGAGAGTTTGAGCTCCTACGAGCAGTACTTC. The J gene is TRBJ2-7, the V gene TRBV11-2; D is undetermined. Germline CDR1 reads SGHAT; CDR2 reads FQNNGV. V was shortened by 0 bases and J by 0 bases, with 9 bases between the two germline ends. The length of the CDR3 is 15 residues.

This sequence joins TRBV6-5 and TRBJ2-1; 10 bases line up with TRBD2. Germline V CDR1 and CDR2: MNHEY, SVGAGI. The CDR3 has 15 amino acids. V lost 4 bases to trimming and J lost 5 bases; unmatched junction nucleotides: 5. CDR3 sequence (DNA): TGTGCCAGCAGTTTTTTAGCGGGGGGAAACAATGAGCAGTTCTTC. Translated: CASSFLAGGNNEQFF.

The chain is built from TRBV7-8 and TRBJ2-5; 8 nucleotides align to TRBD2. V was pared by 1 base and J by 6 bases, with 7 bases of the junction left unmatched. The CDR3 is 15 residues long. The germline V gene encodes CDR1 SGHVS and CDR2 FQNEAQ. The CDR3 protein is CASSLVGLDGQTQYF. The CDR3 DNA sequence: TGTGCCAGCAGCTTAGTGGGACTAGATGGCCAGACCCAGTACTTC.